A single sample gave rise to the 17 T cell receptor beta chains below, sequenced in a study of T cell responses to AZD1222 COVID-19 vaccine. TCRdb keeps only in-frame clones here, not all; method: immunoSEQ multiplex PCR. The repertoire holds tens of thousands of clones, around 93% seen once, with 6.5% to 9.5% in the top ten. Source: peripheral blood, taken 28 days after the second AZD1222 dose. The receptor set was obtained from an adult who received the AZD1222 COVID-19 vaccine.

This clone appeared a single time. The chain has TRBV5-1 and TRBJ1-6, with 8 bases aligning to TRBD1. The CDR3 has 14 residues. The junction had 6 bases not matched to a gene; V was cut back by 3 bases and J by 10 bases. CDR1 is SGHRS, CDR2 YFSETQ, per germline. The chain's CDR3 is CASSYGQGGSPLHF. CDR3 sequence (DNA): TGCGCCAGCAGCTACGGACAGGGTGGGTCACCCCTCCACTTT.

The rearrangement joins TRBV9 to TRBJ2-3; D is undetermined. The CDR3 is 15 residues long. CDR1 is SGDLS and CDR2 is YYNGEE in the germline V gene. Trimming left V 2 bases short and J 6 bases short, with 16 bases between. In DNA form, the CDR3 reads TGTGCCAGCAGCGTGAGTTACACCCTCAGGGATACGCAGTATTTT. Encoded protein: CASSVSYTLRDTQYF.

The chain carries TRBV2 and TRBJ2-3; 14 bases fit TRBD2. Germline loops: CDR1 SNHLY, CDR2 FYNNEI. Germline trimming cut 7 bases from V and 4 bases from J; bases unmatched to any gene: 4. The CDR3 is 15 amino acids. The CDR3 region has the DNA TGTGCCAGCAAACTGGGACTAGCGGGAGCAGATACGCAGTATTTT. Protein: CASKLGLAGADTQYF.

V is TRBV27 and J is TRBJ1-1, with unresolved D. Trimming left V 6 bases short and J 0 bases short, with 8 bases between. The CDR3 contains 13 residues. Germline V gene lookup returns CDR1 MNHEY and CDR2 SMNVEV (reference sequence). The CDR3 region has the DNA TGTGCCAGCAGAGACACGATGAACACTGAAGCTTTCTTT. This sequence encodes CASRDTMNTEAFF.

V usage is TRBV25-1 and J usage is TRBJ1-1; 7 bases line up with TRBD1. CDR1 is MGHDK, CDR2 SYGVNS, per germline. CDR3 size: 16 residues. V was clipped by 5 bases and J by 3 bases; unmatched bases: 12. The CDR3 nucleotides read TGTGCCAGCAGTACCGGTCCCACAGGGGACGACACTGAAGCTTTCTTT. Translation gives CASSTGPTGDDTEAFF.

The chain combines TRBV19 with TRBJ1-2; D unclear. CDR1 is LNHDA and CDR2 is SQIVND in the germline V gene (reference sequence). Between the trimmed V and J ends, which lost 3 bases and 0 bases, there was a span of 8 bases. The CDR3 loop spans 14 amino acids. The CDR3: CASSIGPANYGYTF. DNA for the CDR3: TGTGCCAGTAGTATTGGTCCAGCTAACTATGGCTACACCTTC.

The genes are TRBV19 and TRBJ2-7; either TRBD1 or TRBD2 may fit D (5 bases each). Looked up from germline, CDR1 is LNHDA and CDR2 is SQIVND (reference sequence). Trimming left V 3 bases short and J 2 bases short, with 5 bases between. CDR3 length: 12 residues. DNA of the CDR3: TGTGCCAGTAGTATGGGGGCCTACGAGCAGTACTTC. This encodes CASSMGAYEQYF.

The genes are TRBV7-9 and TRBJ2-1, with 15 nucleotides matching TRBD2. Trimming took 2 bases from V and 7 from J; bases not matched to a gene: 3. This CDR3 is built from 16 residues. CDR1 and CDR2 (germline): SEHNR, FQNEAQ (reference sequence). As DNA, the CDR3 is TGTGCCAGCAGCTTACGGACTAGCGGGAGGGAGAATGAGCAGTTCTTC. It specifies CASSLRTSGRENEQFF. The full variable domain, its missing parts supplied by reference TRBV7-9 and TRBJ2-1, is DTGVSQNPRHKITKRGQNVTFRCDPISEHNRLYWYRQTLGQGPEFLTYFQNEAQLEKSRLLSDRFSAERPKGSFSTLEIQRTEQGDSAMYLCASSLRTSGRENEQFFGPGTRLTVL.

The J gene is TRBJ1-5, the V gene TRBV5-5, with D possibly matching TRBD1 (6 bases). This CDR3 region has 15 residues. Trimming cost V 2 bases and J 3 bases, with 12 bases left between them. Germline V gives CDR1 SGHKS, CDR2 YYEKEE (reference sequence). CDR3 region: CASSLDAGDNQPQHF. For the CDR3, the DNA is TGTGCCAGCAGCTTAGATGCAGGGGACAATCAGCCCCAGCATTTT. The whole variable domain, remainder taken from reference TRBV5-5 and TRBJ1-5, is DAGVTQSPTHLIKTRGQQVTLRCSPISGHKSVSWYQQVLGQGPQFIFQYYEKEERGRGNFPDRFSARQFPNYSSELNVNALLLGDSALYLCASSLDAGDNQPQHFGDGTRLSIL.

This chain links TRBV10-3 with TRBJ2-1; 7 bases are a match to TRBD1. Germline CDR1 reads ENHRY; CDR2 reads SYGVKD. This CDR3 has 12 residues. Losses at the gene ends were 10 bases for V and 6 bases for J; bases not matched to a gene: 6. The chain's CDR3 is CATTGAGNEQFF. The CDR3, as DNA: TGTGCCACTACAGGGGCAGGCAATGAGCAGTTCTTC.

V is TRBV4-3 and J is TRBJ2-7, with D unclear. The CDR3 contains 16 residues. Trimming pared 0 bases from V and 3 bases from J, leaving 15 bases between. Germline loops: CDR1 LGHNA, CDR2 YSLEER. CDR3 in amino acids: CASSQDSVGPSYEQYF. The CDR3 DNA is TGCGCCAGCAGCCAAGATTCAGTAGGGCCCAGCTACGAGCAGTACTTC.

The gene calls are TRBV5-6 and TRBJ2-5, with 10 nucleotides matching TRBD1. V lost 4 bases, J lost 7 bases, and 4 bases stayed unmatched. This CDR3 comprises 13 residues. CDR1 and CDR2 from the germline V gene are SGHDT and YYEEEE. CDR3 coding DNA: TGTGCCAGCAGCGTGTGGACAGGGGGGACCCAGTACTTC. This translates into CASSVWTGGTQYF.

This chain joins TRBV5-1 and TRBJ2-5; perhaps TRBD2 as D (6 bases). Per the germline V gene, CDR1 is SGHRS and CDR2 is YFSETQ. The ends were cut back, 4 bases at V and 1 base at J, with 8 bases in the middle. There are 13 residues in the CDR3. CDR3 nucleotide sequence: TGCGCCAGCAGCCCGGAGGGCCAAGAGACCCAGTACTTC. Protein: CASSPEGQETQYF.

The rearrangement joins TRBV27 to TRBJ2-7; 9 bases line up with TRBD1. Trimming at V came to 5 bases and at J to 8 bases, leaving 10 bases not matched to a gene. CDR3 length equals 14 residues. Germline V CDR1 and CDR2: MNHEY, SMNVEV (reference sequence). This CDR3 is CASSTRDRVFKQYF. CDR3 nucleotide sequence: TGTGCCAGCAGTACCCGGGACAGGGTTTTCAAGCAGTACTTC.

The chain has TRBV28 and TRBJ2-7; D is tentatively TRBD1 or TRBD2 (5 bases each). This CDR3 contains 14 residues. Germline V gene lookup returns CDR1 MDHEN and CDR2 SYDVKM. Trimming took off 5 bases at V and 2 bases at J, with 13 bases between the two ends. DNA of the CDR3: TGTGCCAGCAGTCCCCCCGGGACCACCTACGAGCAGTACTTC. This sequence encodes CASSPPGTTYEQYF.

The J gene is TRBJ1-1, the V gene TRBV7-6, with 10 bases fitting TRBD1. V dropped 5 bases and J dropped 4; count of bases not matched to a gene: 13. The length of the CDR3 is 17 residues. Germline CDR1 SGHVS, CDR2 FNYEAQ. This CDR3 reads CASSPRPGTGVATEAFF. Here the CDR3 DNA reads TGTGCCAGCAGCCCTCGTCCCGGGACAGGGGTGGCCACTGAAGCTTTCTTT.

The V call is TRBV5-1, the J call TRBJ1-1, with D uncertain. Germline V gene sequence: CDR1 SGHRS, CDR2 YFSETQ. The CDR3 has 15 residues. Trimming pared 4 bases from V and 4 bases from J, leaving 17 bases between. CDR3 in amino acids: CASSPIDTSSTEAFF. CDR3 coding DNA: TGCGCCAGCAGCCCGATTGACACCTCGAGCACTGAAGCTTTCTTT.